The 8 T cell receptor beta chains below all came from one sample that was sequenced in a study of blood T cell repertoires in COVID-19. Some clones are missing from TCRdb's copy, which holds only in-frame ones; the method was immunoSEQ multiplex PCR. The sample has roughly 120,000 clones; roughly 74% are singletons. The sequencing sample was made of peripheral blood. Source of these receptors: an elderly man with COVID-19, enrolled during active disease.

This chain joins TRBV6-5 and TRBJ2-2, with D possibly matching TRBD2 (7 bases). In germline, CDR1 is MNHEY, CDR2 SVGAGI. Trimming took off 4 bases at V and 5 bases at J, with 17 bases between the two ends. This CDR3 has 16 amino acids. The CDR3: CASSSLGGRITGELFF. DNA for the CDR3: TGTGCCAGCAGTTCCCTCGGGGGGCGAATAACCGGGGAGCTGTTTTTT.

CDR3 protein: CASSVVEGDEQYF. CDR3 DNA sequence: TGTGCCAGCAGCGTAGTGGAGGGAGACGAGCAGTACTTC. The chain employs TRBV9 and TRBJ2-7, with a possible D match to TRBD2 (6 bases). V was pared by 0 bases and J by 5 bases, with 9 bases between. Germline-derived CDR1 and CDR2 are SGDLS and YYNGEE. The CDR3 covers 13 residues.

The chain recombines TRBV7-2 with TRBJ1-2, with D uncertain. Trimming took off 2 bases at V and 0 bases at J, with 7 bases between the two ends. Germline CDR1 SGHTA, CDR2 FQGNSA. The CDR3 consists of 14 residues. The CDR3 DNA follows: TGTGCCAGCAGCTTATGGACTTCTAACTATGGCTACACCTTC. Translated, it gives CASSLWTSNYGYTF.

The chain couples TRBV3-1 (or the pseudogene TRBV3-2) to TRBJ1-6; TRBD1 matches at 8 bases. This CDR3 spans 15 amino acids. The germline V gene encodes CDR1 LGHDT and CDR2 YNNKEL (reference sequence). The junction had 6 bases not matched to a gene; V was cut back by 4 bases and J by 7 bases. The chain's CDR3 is CASSPGQGSNSPLHF. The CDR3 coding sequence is TGTGCCAGCAGCCCAGGACAGGGATCCAATTCACCCCTCCACTTT.

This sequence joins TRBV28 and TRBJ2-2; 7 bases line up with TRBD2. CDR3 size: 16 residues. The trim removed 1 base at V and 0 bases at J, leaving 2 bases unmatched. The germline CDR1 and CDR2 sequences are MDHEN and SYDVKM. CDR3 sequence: CASSLFGTTNTGELFF. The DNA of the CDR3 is TGTGCCAGCAGTTTATTCGGGACTACGAACACCGGGGAGCTGTTTTTT.

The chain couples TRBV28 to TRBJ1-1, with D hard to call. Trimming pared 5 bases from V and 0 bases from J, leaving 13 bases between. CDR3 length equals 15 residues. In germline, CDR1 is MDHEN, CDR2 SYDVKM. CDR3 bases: TGTGCCAGCAGTCCGGTCCGTTTTATGAACACTGAAGCTTTCTTT. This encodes CASSPVRFMNTEAFF.

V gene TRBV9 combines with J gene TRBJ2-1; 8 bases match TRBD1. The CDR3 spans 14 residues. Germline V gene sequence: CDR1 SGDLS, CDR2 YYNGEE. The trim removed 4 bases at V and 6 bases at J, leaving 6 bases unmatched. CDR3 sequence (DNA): TGTGCCAGCAGCATGTGGACAGGGAGCAATGAGCAGTTCTTC. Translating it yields CASSMWTGSNEQFF.

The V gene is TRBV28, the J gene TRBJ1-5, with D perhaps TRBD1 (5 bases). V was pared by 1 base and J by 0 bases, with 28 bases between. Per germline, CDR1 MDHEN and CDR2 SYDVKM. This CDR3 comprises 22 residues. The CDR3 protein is CASSLSLLEGLTMRYSNQPQHF. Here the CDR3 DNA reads TGTGCCAGCAGTTTATCCCTTTTGGAGGGACTCACAATGAGGTATAGCAATCAGCCCCAGCATTTT.